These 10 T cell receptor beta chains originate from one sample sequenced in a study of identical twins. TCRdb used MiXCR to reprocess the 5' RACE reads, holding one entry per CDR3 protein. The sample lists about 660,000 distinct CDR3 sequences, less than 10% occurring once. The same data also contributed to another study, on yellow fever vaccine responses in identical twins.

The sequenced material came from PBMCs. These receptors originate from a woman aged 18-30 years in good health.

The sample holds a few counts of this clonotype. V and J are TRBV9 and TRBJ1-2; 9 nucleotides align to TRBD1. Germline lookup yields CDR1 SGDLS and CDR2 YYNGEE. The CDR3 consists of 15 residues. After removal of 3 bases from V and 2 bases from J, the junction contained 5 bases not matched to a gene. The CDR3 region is CASSGGQGWNYGYTF. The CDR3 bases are TGTGCCAGCAGCGGAGGACAGGGGTGGAACTATGGCTACACCTTC.

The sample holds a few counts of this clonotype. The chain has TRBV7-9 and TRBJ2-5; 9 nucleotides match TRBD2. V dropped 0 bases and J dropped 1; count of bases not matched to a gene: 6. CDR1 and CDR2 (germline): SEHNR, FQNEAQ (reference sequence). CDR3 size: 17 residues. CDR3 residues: CASSLASGLAVQETQYF. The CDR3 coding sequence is TGTGCCAGCAGCTTAGCCTCGGGACTAGCAGTCCAAGAGACCCAGTACTTC.

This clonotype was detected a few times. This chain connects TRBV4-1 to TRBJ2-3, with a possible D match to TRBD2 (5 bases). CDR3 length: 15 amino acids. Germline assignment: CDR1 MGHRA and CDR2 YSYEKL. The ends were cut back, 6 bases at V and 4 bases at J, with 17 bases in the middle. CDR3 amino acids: CASSLGVGRADTQYF. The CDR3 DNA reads TGCGCCAGCAGTCTAGGAGTGGGGAGAGCAGATACGCAGTATTTT.

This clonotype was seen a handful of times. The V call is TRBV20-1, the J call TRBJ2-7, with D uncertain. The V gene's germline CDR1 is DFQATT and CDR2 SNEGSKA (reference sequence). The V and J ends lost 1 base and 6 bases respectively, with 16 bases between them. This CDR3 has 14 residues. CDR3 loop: CSARVWTATVEQYF. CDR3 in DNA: TGCAGTGCTAGAGTCTGGACGGCGACGGTCGAGCAGTACTTC.

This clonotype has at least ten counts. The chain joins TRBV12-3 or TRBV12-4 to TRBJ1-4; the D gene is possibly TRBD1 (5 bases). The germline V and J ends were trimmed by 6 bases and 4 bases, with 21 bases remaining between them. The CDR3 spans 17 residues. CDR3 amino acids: CASSPFDLGVYNEKLFF. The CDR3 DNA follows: TGTGCCAGCAGCCCCTTTGACCTAGGGGTCTATAATGAAAAACTGTTTTTT.

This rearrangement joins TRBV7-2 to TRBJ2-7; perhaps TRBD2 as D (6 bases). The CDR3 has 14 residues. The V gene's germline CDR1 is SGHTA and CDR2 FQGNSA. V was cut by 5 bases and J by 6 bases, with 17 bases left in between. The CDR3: CASSRDFSAGEQYF. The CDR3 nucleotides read TGTGCCAGCAGCCGGGACTTCTCCGCGGGCGAGCAGTACTTC.

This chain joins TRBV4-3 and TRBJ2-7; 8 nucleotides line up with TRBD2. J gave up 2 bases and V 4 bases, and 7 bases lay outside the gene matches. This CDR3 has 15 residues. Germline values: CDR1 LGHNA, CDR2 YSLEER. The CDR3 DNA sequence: TGCGCCAGCAGCCCGGGGCGGGGGGACCCCTACGAGCAGTACTTC. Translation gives CASSPGRGDPYEQYF.

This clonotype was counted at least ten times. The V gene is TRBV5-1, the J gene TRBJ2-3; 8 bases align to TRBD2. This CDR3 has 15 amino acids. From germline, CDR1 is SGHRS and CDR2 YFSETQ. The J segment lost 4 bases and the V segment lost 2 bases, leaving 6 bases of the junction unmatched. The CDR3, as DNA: TGCGCCAGCAGCTTTACGGGGGGGCAGGCAGATACGCAGTATTTT. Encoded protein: CASSFTGGQADTQYF.

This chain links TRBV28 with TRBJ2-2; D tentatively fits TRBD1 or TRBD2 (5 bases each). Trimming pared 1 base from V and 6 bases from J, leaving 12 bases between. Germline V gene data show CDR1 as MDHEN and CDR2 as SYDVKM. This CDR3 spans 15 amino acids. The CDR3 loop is CASSLSHRGAGELFF. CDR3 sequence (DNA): TGTGCCAGCAGTTTATCCCACAGAGGGGCCGGGGAGCTGTTTTTT.

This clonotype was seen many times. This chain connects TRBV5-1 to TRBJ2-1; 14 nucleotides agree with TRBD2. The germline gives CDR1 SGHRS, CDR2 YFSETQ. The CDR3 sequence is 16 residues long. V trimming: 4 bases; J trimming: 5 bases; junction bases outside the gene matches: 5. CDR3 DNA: TGCGCCAGCAGCCCTGGACTAGCGGGGGGCCACAATGAGCAGTTCTTC. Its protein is CASSPGLAGGHNEQFF.